This TCR beta chain was identified during a study of blood T cells in healthy people across ages. Findings of the study overall: A strong correlation was found between TCR beta diversity and the percentage of naive T cells.

This clonotype was counted between two and nine times. Its antigen is as yet unknown. A sample-barcoded 5' primer and a J-beta primer mix were used in a second PCR of roughly 7 to 12 cycles. TCRdb re-called the 5' RACE reads with MiXCR, one entry per CDR3 protein. The table has hundreds of thousands of distinct CDR3 sequences, more than 40% seen once. Trimming took off 2 bases at V and 4 bases at J, with 10 bases between the two ends. The CDR3 spans 14 residues. The germline CDR1 and CDR2 sequences are SNHLY and FYNNEI. This rearrangement joins TRBV2 to TRBJ2-3; D ambiguous. This clonotype was obtained from a man in his 60s in good health. The sample taken for sequencing was blood. The CDR3 coding sequence is TGTGCCAGCAGTGAAAAGGAATCCCCAGATACGCAGTATTTT. Its translation: CASSEKESPDTQYF.